Reported below is one T cell receptor beta chain. What this receptor recognizes is not known. Nothing much larger sits one base from this clone, and base qualities are not available. This sample was taken from a study of blood T cell repertoires in COVID-19 (TCRdb year 2020). Concerning the study at large: Samples covering the acute and convalescent phases of COVID-19 were provided by collaborators in the United States, Italy and Spain. The material from the prospective study consisted of cDNA or gDNA derived from T cells, B-cell-depleted T cells, or PBMCs. Where available, HLA class I and class II types were taken from metadata supplied by the sample provider and were not determined by assay-based typing. The repertoires were made available in a free public database intended to serve as a resource for research on the immune response to SARS-CoV-2. The dataset comprised deeply sampled blood TCRbeta repertoires from subjects exposed to, actively infected with, or recovered from COVID-19. The sample metadata nearly always contained a de-identified subject ID, COVID-19 status, age in years and sex. Samples were obtained from the ongoing ImmuneRACE study (first 160 participants) and from 1,254 subjects provided by 6 global collaborators. What the study reported, not specific to this receptor: The quantity of clinical and demographic metadata differed by source and by participant and was supplied without curation.

TCRbeta CDR3 regions were amplified from genomic DNA by means of the immunoSEQ Assay, a bias-controlled multiplex PCR. The authors' analysis ran thus. Nucleated cell counts per sample were estimated from amplification of reference gene primers within the assay. To quantify the absolute abundance of each unique TCRbeta CDR3 rearrangement, sequence reads were collapsed and filtered. For each sample, productive Simpson clonality was calculated by taking the square root of Simpson's diversity index across productive rearrangements. TCRdb's version of the immuneACCESS table is confined to in-frame rearrangements and falls short of the full clone set. An unresolved V gene accounts for under half of the shortfall where checked; the remainder is of unknown origin. V and J calls and clone size follow that table, whereas D and trimming were derived from the DNA. Here the sample has around 37,000 clones; about 82% occur a single time. The ten largest clones capture around 5% of the sample.

V and J are trimmed by 0 bases and 0 bases, and the gene matches miss 5 bases of the junction. Based on the germline V gene, the CDR1 and CDR2 sequences are SGHTS and YDEGEE. The CDR3 has 18 amino acids, counting the end cysteine and phenylalanine. The sequence is cut down to CDR3 DNA, 54 bases in frame from base 1. Collaborating institutions collected whole blood in K2EDTA tubes following their own protocols. For TCRbeta analysis, collaborators shipped samples in one of three forms: frozen whole blood, isolated PBMCs, or DNA extracted from either of those sample types. This clonotype originated in a man aged 50 or older with active COVID-19. Specimen: peripheral blood. The V and J genes are TRBV5-8 and TRBJ2-1, with TRBD2 identical over 11 junction bases. Here is the DNA: TGTGCCAGCAGCTTGGCCGGACTAGCGGGTTACTCCTACAATGAGCAGTTCTTC. Its protein is CASSLAGLAGYSYNEQFF. With the rest looked up from the reference TRBV5-8 and TRBJ2-1 genes rather than sequenced, the full variable domain is EAGVTQSPTHLIKTRGQQATLRCSPISGHTSVYWYQQALGLGLQFLLWYDEGEERNRGNFPPRFSGRQFPNYSSELNVNALELEDSALYLCASSLAGLAGYSYNEQFFGPGTRLTVL.